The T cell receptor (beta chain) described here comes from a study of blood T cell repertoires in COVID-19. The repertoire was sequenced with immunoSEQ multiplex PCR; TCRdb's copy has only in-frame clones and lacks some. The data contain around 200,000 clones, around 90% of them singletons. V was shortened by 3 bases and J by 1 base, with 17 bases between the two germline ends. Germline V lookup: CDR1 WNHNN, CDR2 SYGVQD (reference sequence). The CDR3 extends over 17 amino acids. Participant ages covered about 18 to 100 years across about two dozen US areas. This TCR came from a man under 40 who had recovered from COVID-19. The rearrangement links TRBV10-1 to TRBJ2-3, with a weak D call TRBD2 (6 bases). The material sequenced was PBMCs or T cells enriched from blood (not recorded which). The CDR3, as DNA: TGCGCCAGCAGTGATCCAGAATTGGGACTCCGCACAGATACGCAGTATTTT. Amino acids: CASSDPELGLRTDTQYF.